The T cell receptor beta chain under discussion was sequenced for a study of CD8 T cells in Susac syndrome. Roughly 0.45 to 1 ug RNA was reverse transcribed with random hexamers. TCRdb reanalysed the immunoSEQ multiplex PCR reads using MiXCR and keeps one entry per CDR3 protein. Among under 550,000 distinct CDR3 sequences listed, around 83% were seen once. Trimming took off 1 base at V and 2 bases at J, with 17 bases between the two ends. This CDR3 contains 17 residues. Germline V CDR1 and CDR2: LGHDT, YNNKEL (reference sequence). Sequenced material: CD8+ T cells from PBMCs. This receptor was obtained from a human donor with multiple sclerosis. This chain connects TRBV3-1 to TRBJ1-1; no reliable D call. CDR3: CASSQVGQGPLNTEAFF. DNA of the CDR3: TGTGCCAGCAGCCAAGTGGGTCAAGGACCCCTCAACACTGAAGCTTTCTTT.